The 24 T cell receptor beta chains presented below share a single source sample, sequenced in a study of blood T cell repertoires in COVID-19. TCRdb keeps only in-frame clones here, not all; method: immunoSEQ multiplex PCR. Of a few hundred thousand clones in the sample, 70% to 85% were seen once. Material: PBMCs or T cells enriched from blood (not recorded which). Receptor source: a woman aged 40 to 50 with acute COVID-19.

This clone showed up just once. The chain combines TRBV2 with TRBJ1-3; D call uncertain. CDR3 size: 14 residues. The V end lost 2 bases, the J end lost 0 bases, and 5 bases lay between the germline ends. Germline values: CDR1 SNHLY, CDR2 FYNNEI. CDR3 nucleotides: TGTGCCAGCAGTGAAAACAACTCTGGAAACACCATATATTTT. Translated: CASSENNSGNTIYF.

The V gene is TRBV27, the J gene TRBJ2-1; 8 bases are shared with TRBD2. This CDR3 spans 17 amino acids. The V gene end was trimmed by 4 bases and the J gene end by 4 bases; junction bases not matched to a gene: 12. Looked up from germline, CDR1 is MNHEY and CDR2 is SMNVEV (reference sequence). The CDR3 here is CASSSRRAGGLYNEQFF. In DNA, the CDR3 is TGTGCCAGCAGTTCCAGGAGGGCGGGAGGCTTATACAATGAGCAGTTCTTC.

V is TRBV28 and J is TRBJ1-5; D may be TRBD1 (6 bases). The CDR3 runs 13 residues. The germline V gene encodes CDR1 MDHEN and CDR2 SYDVKM. The ends were cut back, 8 bases at V and 7 bases at J, with 15 bases in the middle. The CDR3 DNA sequence: TGTGCCAGCTTTGACAGGTCTTACCAGCCCCAGCATTTT. Amino acid sequence: CASFDRSYQPQHF. The whole variable domain, remainder taken from reference TRBV28 and TRBJ1-5, is DVKVTQSSRYLVKRTGEKVFLECVQDMDHENMFWYRQDPGLGLRLIYFSYDVKMKEKGDIPEGYSVSREKKERFSLILESASTNQTSMYLCASFDRSYQPQHFGDGTRLSIL.

V usage is TRBV7-6 and J usage is TRBJ2-2; TRBD2 aligns across 10 bases. The CDR3 consists of 15 residues. V dropped 4 bases and J dropped 1; count of bases not matched to a gene: 0. Germline V CDR1 and CDR2: SGHVS, FNYEAQ. The CDR3: CASSSSGGNTGELFF. In DNA, the CDR3 is TGTGCCAGCAGCTCTAGCGGGGGGAACACCGGGGAGCTGTTTTTT.

This clone was counted a single time. V gene TRBV27 combines with J gene TRBJ1-5; D possibly corresponds to TRBD1 (6 bases). V was clipped by 0 bases and J by 2 bases, with 11 bases between them. The CDR3 covers 16 residues. Germline V gene data show CDR1 as MNHEY and CDR2 as SMNVEV (reference sequence). The CDR3 spells CASSLSARGGNQPQHF. CDR3 coding DNA: TGTGCCAGCAGTTTATCGGCCAGGGGTGGCAATCAGCCCCAGCATTTT.

The chain joins TRBV19 to TRBJ1-2, with a tentative D call TRBD1 (5 bases). The CDR3 is 13 residues long. V was trimmed by 11 bases and J by 3 bases, leaving 16 bases between them. Germline V CDR1 and CDR2: LNHDA, SQIVND (reference sequence). CDR3 protein: CAASGYTHYGYTF. In nucleotides, the CDR3 is TGTGCCGCCTCAGGGTATACCCACTATGGCTACACCTTC.

In DNA, the CDR3 is TGTGCCAGCAGTTTACACAACCTGATTTCACCCCTCCACTTT. This codes for CASSLHNLISPLHF. The V gene is TRBV28, the J gene TRBJ1-6; D gene unclear. Germline CDR1 and CDR2: MDHEN and SYDVKM. V was cut by 2 bases and J by 9 bases, with 11 bases left in between. The CDR3 spans 14 residues.

The rearrangement uses TRBV5-1 and TRBJ1-1, with no clear D. Germline assignment: CDR1 SGHRS and CDR2 YFSETQ. V was clipped by 6 bases and J by 5 bases, with 8 bases between them. The CDR3 is 11 amino acids. The CDR3 region has the DNA TGCGCCAGCACCTCCGAGACTGAAGCTTTCTTT. This translates into CASTSETEAFF.

A single count supports this clone. The V and J genes are TRBV27 and TRBJ1-5; TRBD1 matches 8 bases. Trimming removed 4 bases from V and 7 bases from J; junction bases left unmatched: 3. The CDR3 runs to 13 residues. In germline, CDR1 is MNHEY, CDR2 SMNVEV (reference sequence). Here the CDR3 DNA reads TGTGCCAGCAGTTACGACAGGGGACAGCCCCAGCATTTT. This encodes CASSYDRGQPQHF.

CDR3 nucleotide sequence: TGTGCCTGGATGCCGGACAGGGGCTATGGCTACACCTTC. This sequence encodes CAWMPDRGYGYTF. The genes are TRBV30 and TRBJ1-2; 9 positions match TRBD1. This CDR3 has 13 amino acids. CDR1 GTSNPN and CDR2 SVGIG come from the germline V gene (reference sequence). The trim removed 4 bases at V and 4 bases at J, leaving 4 bases unmatched. The whole variable domain, filled in from reference TRBV30 and TRBJ1-2, reads SQTIHQWPATLVQPVGSPLSLECTVEGTSNPNLYWYRQAAGRGLQLLFYSVGIGQISSEVPQNLSASRPQDRQFILSSKKLLLSDSGFYLCAWMPDRGYGYTFGSGTRLTVV.

The V call is TRBV6-5, the J call TRBJ1-1; 9 positions agree with TRBD1. V shed 6 bases and J 8 bases; nucleotides not matched to a gene: 4. Germline-derived CDR1 and CDR2 are MNHEY and SVGAGI. CDR3 length: 12 residues. The CDR3 DNA reads TGTGCCAGCAGGGATGGACAGGGGGAAGCTTTCTTT. Encoded protein: CASRDGQGEAFF.

This chain links TRBV27 with TRBJ2-7, with 8 nucleotides matching TRBD1. The CDR3 length is 16 residues. CDR1 and CDR2 from the germline V gene are MNHEY and SMNVEV (reference sequence). The V and J ends lost 7 bases and 2 bases, in that order; junction bases with no gene match: 13. The CDR3 reads CASTGRGQGFAYEQYF. The CDR3 DNA follows: TGTGCCAGCACCGGTAGAGGACAGGGCTTTGCCTACGAGCAGTACTTC.

The chain carries TRBV11-2 and TRBJ2-7, with a weak D call TRBD2 (6 bases). In germline, CDR1 is SGHAT, CDR2 FQNNGV. V was trimmed by 2 bases and J by 1 base, leaving 12 bases between them. CDR3 length equals 15 residues. The CDR3 region is CASSLTSAGSYEQYF. The CDR3 region has the DNA TGTGCCAGCAGCTTAACTTCGGCGGGATCCTACGAGCAGTACTTC.

The chain couples TRBV3-1 (or the pseudogene TRBV3-2) to TRBJ2-5; weak D call: TRBD2 (6 bases). The CDR3 runs to 13 residues. Germline loops: CDR1 LGHDT, CDR2 YNNKEL (reference sequence). The V end was cut by 1 base, the J end by 4 bases, with 7 bases between. The CDR3 DNA reads TGTGCCAGCAGCCAAGGGAGGGGAGAGACCCAGTACTTC. Encoded protein: CASSQGRGETQYF.

The V and J genes are TRBV5-4 and TRBJ2-7; a weak D match, TRBD1 (5 bases). Germline V gives CDR1 SGHNT, CDR2 YYREEE (reference sequence). Trimming left V 0 bases short and J 3 bases short, with 13 bases between. CDR3 size: 15 residues. The CDR3 loop is CASSLEPRANYEQYF. The CDR3 region has the DNA TGTGCCAGCAGCTTGGAGCCCAGGGCCAACTACGAGCAGTACTTC.

A single count supports this clone. V gene TRBV28 combines with J gene TRBJ1-5; D is possibly TRBD1 (5 bases). V lost 6 bases, J lost 2 bases, and 11 bases lay in between. This CDR3 has 14 amino acids. Looked up from germline, CDR1 is MDHEN and CDR2 is SYDVKM. CDR3 sequence reads: CASSDSFGNQPQHF. CDR3 DNA sequence: TGTGCCAGCAGCGACAGTTTCGGCAATCAGCCCCAGCATTTT.

The chain recombines TRBV19 with TRBJ1-1; D remains unclear. CDR1 LNHDA and CDR2 SQIVND come from the germline V gene (reference sequence). Trimming took off 1 base at V and 11 bases at J, with 14 bases between the two ends. CDR3 length: 13 amino acids. The CDR3 DNA is TGTGCCAGTAGTATAGGGGCGGCCCGAGGGGCTTTCTTT. Residues: CASSIGAARGAFF.

The V gene is TRBV7-9, the J gene TRBJ2-7; 10 nucleotides agree with TRBD2. Germline lookup yields CDR1 SEHNR and CDR2 FQNEAQ (reference sequence). This CDR3 spans 16 amino acids. V gave up 1 base and J gave up 2 bases; unmatched junction bases: 5. Written as DNA, the CDR3 is TGTGCCAGCAGCTTAGGGCGAGGACTAGCGGCCTACGAGCAGTACTTC. Its translation: CASSLGRGLAAYEQYF.

In its sample, this clone was seen once. This sequence joins TRBV3-1 (or the pseudogene TRBV3-2) and TRBJ2-5; D is unresolved. The CDR3 totals 14 residues. V was trimmed by 4 bases and J by 2 bases, leaving 11 bases between them. Germline lookup yields CDR1 LGHDT and CDR2 YNNKEL (reference sequence). CDR3 amino acids: CASSPRVIQETQYF. The CDR3 nucleotides read TGTGCCAGCAGCCCCCGGGTGATACAAGAGACCCAGTACTTC.

The genes are TRBV21-1 and TRBJ1-6; the D call in the table, TRBD1, was not verified against the DNA. TRBV21-1 is deemed a pseudogene. The CDR3 sequence is 18 residues long. The CDR3 nucleotides read TGTGCCAGCAGTACTGCAGGGGACAGGTTATCCTATAATTCACCCCTCCACTTT. This codes for CASSTAGDRLSYNSPLHF.

In the case of this clone: The junction does not match germline at one end; this may be a read error. The chain is built from TRBV15 and TRBJ1-5; D remains ambiguous. The CDR3 sequence is 17 residues long. Germline CDR1 reads LNHNV; CDR2 reads YYDKDF (reference sequence). CDR3 residues: CATSRALRSAKIQPEHF. For the CDR3, the DNA is TGTGCCACCAGCAGAGCCCTAAGGTCGGCCAAAATACAGCCCGAGCATTTT. Full variable domain (rest looked up from reference TRBV15 and TRBJ1-5): DAMVIQNPRYQVTQFGKPVTLSCSQTLNHNVMYWYQQKSSQAPKLLFHYYDKDFNNEADTPDNFQSRRPNTSFCFLDIRSPGLGDTAMYLCATSRALRSAKIQPEHFGDGTRLSIL.

CDR3 in DNA: TGTGCCAGCAGTTGGTGGACAGGGTCGAATGAAAAACTGTTTTTT. Translating it yields CASSWWTGSNEKLFF. The chain joins TRBV6-2 or TRBV6-3 to TRBJ1-4, with TRBD1 matching 8 bases. Per germline, CDR1 MNHEY and CDR2 SVGEGT. The CDR3 loop spans 15 amino acids. With V trimmed by 4 bases and J by 5 bases, 6 bases remained unmatched.

As DNA, the CDR3 is TGTGCCAGCAGTCCGAACTTCGGAGAGACCCAGTACTTC. Protein product: CASSPNFGETQYF. This sequence joins TRBV14 and TRBJ2-5; D unclear. V gave up 6 bases and J gave up 4 bases, with 12 bases separating them. The CDR3 length is 13 residues. Germline loops: CDR1 SGHDN, CDR2 FVKESK. The full variable domain, completed using reference TRBV14 and TRBJ2-5, is EAGVTQFPSHSVIEKGQTVTLRCDPISGHDNLYWYRRVMGKEIKFLLHFVKESKQDESGMPNNRFLAERTGGTYSTLKVQPAELEDSGVYFCASSPNFGETQYFGPGTRLLVL.

The chain joins TRBV18 to TRBJ1-2, with D possibly TRBD1 on 6 matching bases. The ends were cut back, 1 base at V and 3 bases at J, with 15 bases in the middle. The germline gives CDR1 KGHSH, CDR2 LQKENI. This CDR3 is built from 16 residues. CDR3 region: CASSPLSGQRDYGYTF. The CDR3 DNA sequence: TGTGCCAGCTCACCACTTTCCGGACAGCGAGACTATGGCTACACCTTC.